This TCR beta chain emerged from a study of cytomegalovirus exposure and HLA in healthy donors. As to this clone: Its antigen is currently unknown.

The PCR was carried out with 60 Vbeta primers and 13 Jbeta primers. The table came from immunoSEQ multiplex PCR; TCRdb's copy has only in-frame clones and leaves some out. Of approximately 200,000 clones detected, 60% to 85% appear once; the ten largest clones hold 1.5% to 1.7%. Study-wide points: Specific recognition of CMV antigens was confirmed in vitro for a few chains (all CMV-associated). Trimming of TCR beta V- and J-genes showed a link, identified in a later analysis, to a missense DCLRE1C variant.

The trim removed 4 bases at V and 3 bases at J, leaving 3 bases unmatched. The V gene's germline CDR1 is SGHRS and CDR2 YFSETQ. The CDR3 length is 14 residues. The TCR was taken from a girl aged 10-17 years in good health and CMV-seropositive. V usage is TRBV5-1 and J usage is TRBJ2-1, with TRBD2 matching over 8 bases. Material for sequencing was PBMCs. DNA of the CDR3: TGCGCCAGCAGCCCCGGGGGGGGCTACAATGAGCAGTTCTTC. Its protein product is CASSPGGGYNEQFF.